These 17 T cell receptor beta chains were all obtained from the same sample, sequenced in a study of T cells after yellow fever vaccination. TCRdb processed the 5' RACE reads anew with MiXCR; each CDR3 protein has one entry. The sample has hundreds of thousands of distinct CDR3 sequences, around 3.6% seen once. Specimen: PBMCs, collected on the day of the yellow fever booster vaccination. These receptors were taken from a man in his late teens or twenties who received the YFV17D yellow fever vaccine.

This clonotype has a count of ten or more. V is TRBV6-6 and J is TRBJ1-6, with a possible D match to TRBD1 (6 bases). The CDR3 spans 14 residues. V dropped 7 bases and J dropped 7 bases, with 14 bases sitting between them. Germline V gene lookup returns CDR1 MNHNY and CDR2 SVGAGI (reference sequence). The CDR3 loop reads CASNVQGRNSPLHF. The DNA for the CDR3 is TGTGCCAGCAACGTGCAGGGGAGAAATTCACCCCTCCACTTT.

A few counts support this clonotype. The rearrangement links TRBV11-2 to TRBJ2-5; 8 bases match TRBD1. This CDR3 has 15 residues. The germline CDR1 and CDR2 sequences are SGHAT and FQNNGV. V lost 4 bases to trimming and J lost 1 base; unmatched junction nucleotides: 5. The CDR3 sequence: CASSSRDRLQETQYF. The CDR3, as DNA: TGTGCCAGCAGCTCGCGGGACAGGCTCCAAGAGACCCAGTACTTC.

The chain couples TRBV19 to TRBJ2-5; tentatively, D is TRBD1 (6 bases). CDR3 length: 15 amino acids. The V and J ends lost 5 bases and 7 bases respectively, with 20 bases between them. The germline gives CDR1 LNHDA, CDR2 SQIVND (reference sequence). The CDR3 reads CASSVPGTPIGTQYF. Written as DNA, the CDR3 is TGTGCCAGTAGTGTCCCCGGGACACCGATTGGGACCCAGTACTTC.

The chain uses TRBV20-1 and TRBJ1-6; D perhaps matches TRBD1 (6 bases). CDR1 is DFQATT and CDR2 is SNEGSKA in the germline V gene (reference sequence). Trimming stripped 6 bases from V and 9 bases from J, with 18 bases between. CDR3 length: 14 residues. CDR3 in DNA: TGCAGTGCGGGGGGGGCCGGGCTCGCTTCACCCCTCCACTTT. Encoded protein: CSAGGAGLASPLHF.

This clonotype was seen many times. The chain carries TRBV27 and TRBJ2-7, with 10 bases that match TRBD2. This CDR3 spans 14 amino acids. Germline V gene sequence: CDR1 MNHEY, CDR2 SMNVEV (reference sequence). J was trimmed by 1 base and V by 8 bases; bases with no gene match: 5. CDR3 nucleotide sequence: TGTGCCAGCCGTATAGCGGGGGGATCCTACGAGCAGTACTTC. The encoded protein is CASRIAGGSYEQYF.

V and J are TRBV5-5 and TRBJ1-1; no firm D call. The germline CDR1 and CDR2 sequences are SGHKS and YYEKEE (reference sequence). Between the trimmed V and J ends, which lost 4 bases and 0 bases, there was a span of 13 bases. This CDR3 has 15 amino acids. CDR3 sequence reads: CASSPHSAMNTEAFF. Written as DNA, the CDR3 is TGTGCCAGCAGCCCCCACAGTGCTATGAACACTGAAGCTTTCTTT.

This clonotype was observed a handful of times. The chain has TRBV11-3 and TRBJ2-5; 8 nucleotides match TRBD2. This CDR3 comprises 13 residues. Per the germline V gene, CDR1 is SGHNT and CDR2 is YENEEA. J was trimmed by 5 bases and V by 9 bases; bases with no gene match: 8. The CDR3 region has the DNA TGTGCCAGTGCCGGGGGGGCGGAGGAGACCCAGTACTTC. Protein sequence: CASAGGAEETQYF.

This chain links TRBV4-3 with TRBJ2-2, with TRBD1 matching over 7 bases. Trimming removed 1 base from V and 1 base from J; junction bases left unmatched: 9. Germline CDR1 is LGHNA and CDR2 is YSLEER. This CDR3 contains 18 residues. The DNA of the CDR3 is TGCGCCAGCAGCCAAGGGTCCAGAGGGACAGAGAACACCGGGGAGCTGTTTTTT. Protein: CASSQGSRGTENTGELFF.

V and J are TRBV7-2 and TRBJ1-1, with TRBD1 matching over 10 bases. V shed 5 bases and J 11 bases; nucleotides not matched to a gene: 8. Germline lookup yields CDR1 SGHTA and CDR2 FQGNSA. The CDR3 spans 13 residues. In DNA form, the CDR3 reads TGTGCCAGCAGCCGGGACAGGGGCGGAGGGGCTTTCTTT. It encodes CASSRDRGGGAFF.

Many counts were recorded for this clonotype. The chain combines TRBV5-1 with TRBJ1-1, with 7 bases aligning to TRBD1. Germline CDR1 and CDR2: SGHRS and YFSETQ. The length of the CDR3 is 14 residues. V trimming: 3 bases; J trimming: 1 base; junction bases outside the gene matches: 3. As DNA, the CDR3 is TGCGCCAGCAGCTCATACAGGGGGAACACTGAAGCTTTCTTT. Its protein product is CASSSYRGNTEAFF.

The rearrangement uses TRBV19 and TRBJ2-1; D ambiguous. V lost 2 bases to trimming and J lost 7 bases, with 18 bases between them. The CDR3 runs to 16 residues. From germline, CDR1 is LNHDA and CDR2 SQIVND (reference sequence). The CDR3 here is CASSIRERWQFNEQFF. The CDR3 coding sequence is TGTGCCAGTAGTATAAGGGAAAGGTGGCAATTTAATGAGCAGTTCTTC.

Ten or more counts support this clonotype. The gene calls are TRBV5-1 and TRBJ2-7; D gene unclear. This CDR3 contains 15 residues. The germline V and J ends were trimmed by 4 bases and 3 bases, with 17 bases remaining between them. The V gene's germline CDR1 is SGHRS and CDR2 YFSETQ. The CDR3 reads CASSLNRKIHYEQYF. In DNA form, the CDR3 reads TGCGCCAGCAGCCTTAATAGGAAGATCCACTACGAGCAGTACTTC.

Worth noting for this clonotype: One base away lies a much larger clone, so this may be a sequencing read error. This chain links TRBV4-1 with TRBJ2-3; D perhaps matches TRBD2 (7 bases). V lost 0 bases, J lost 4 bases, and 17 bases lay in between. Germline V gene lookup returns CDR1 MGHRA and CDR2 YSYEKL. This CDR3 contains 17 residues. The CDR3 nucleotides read TGCGCCAGCAGCCAAGATTCGCGGGGGCGAAGCTCAGATACGCAGTATTTT. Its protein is CASSQDSRGRSSDTQYF.

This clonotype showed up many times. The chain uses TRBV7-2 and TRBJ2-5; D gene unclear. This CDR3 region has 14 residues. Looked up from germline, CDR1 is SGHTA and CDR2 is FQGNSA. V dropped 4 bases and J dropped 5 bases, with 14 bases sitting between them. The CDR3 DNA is TGTGCCAGCAGCTCCTCCTTGTACCCGGAGACCCAGTACTTC. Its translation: CASSSSLYPETQYF.

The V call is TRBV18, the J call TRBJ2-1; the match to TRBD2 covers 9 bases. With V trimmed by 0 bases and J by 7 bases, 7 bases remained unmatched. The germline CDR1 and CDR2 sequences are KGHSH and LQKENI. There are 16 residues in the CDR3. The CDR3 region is CASSPPTAGGRNEQFF. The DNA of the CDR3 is TGTGCCAGCTCACCACCGACAGCGGGGGGCCGTAATGAGCAGTTCTTC.

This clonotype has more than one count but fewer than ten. For the CDR3, the DNA is TGTGCCAGCAGGATATACGGGGGGGCCGTCTATGAGCAGTTCTTC. Protein sequence: CASRIYGGAVYEQFF. This chain links TRBV5-5 with TRBJ2-1, with 8 bases that match TRBD2. The CDR3 is made up of 15 amino acids. Germline CDR1 is SGHKS and CDR2 is YYEKEE (reference sequence). J gave up 8 bases and V 5 bases, and 12 bases lay outside the gene matches. The whole variable domain, filled in from reference TRBV5-5 and TRBJ2-1, reads DAGVTQSPTHLIKTRGQQVTLRCSPISGHKSVSWYQQVLGQGPQFIFQYYEKEERGRGNFPDRFSARQFPNYSSELNVNALLLGDSALYLCASRIYGGAVYEQFFGPGTRLTVL.

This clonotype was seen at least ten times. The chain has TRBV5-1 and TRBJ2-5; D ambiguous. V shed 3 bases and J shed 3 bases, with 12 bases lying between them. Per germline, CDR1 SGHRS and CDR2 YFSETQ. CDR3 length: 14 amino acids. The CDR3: CASSYSAQEETQYF. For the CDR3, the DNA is TGCGCCAGCAGCTACTCGGCCCAGGAAGAGACCCAGTACTTC. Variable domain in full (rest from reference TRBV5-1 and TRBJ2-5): KAGVTQTPRYLIKTRGQQVTLSCSPISGHRSVSWYQQTPGQGLQFLFEYFSETQRNKGNFPGRFSGRQFSNSRSEMNVSTLELGDSALYLCASSYSAQEETQYFGPGTRLLVL.